A selection of T cell receptor beta chains follows, all from one sample in a study of regulatory T cells in long-lasting Graves disease. Each CDR3 protein is one row after TCRdb ran MiXCR on the multiplex PCR reads. The sample holds approximately 400,000 distinct CDR3 sequences, 15% to 19% seen once. The sample consisted of peripheral blood mononuclear cells (PBMCs), taken at new diagnosis, from a patient treated with antithyroid drugs. Receptors were obtained from a female donor with Graves disease. Both conserved end residues are part of each CDR3. Fields, in order: clone size, V gene, D gene, J gene, CDR3 DNA, CDR3 protein. A D gene is named only where the DNA matches it firmly. Size values are once, few and many counts, or a class for expanded clones, and some rows have none.

clone size: many; V gene: TRBV12-5; D gene: NA; J gene: TRBJ1-5; CDR3 DNA: TGTGCTAGTGGTTTGGATACCCATCAGCCCCAGCATTTT; CDR3 protein: CASGLDTHQPQHF
clone size: NA; V gene: TRBV29-1; D gene: NA; J gene: TRBJ1-2; CDR3 DNA: TGCAGCGTTGATGTTCCCCCGGGGCCTCCTAGGGTCCGGAACTATGGCTACACCTTC; CDR3 protein: CSVDVPPGPPRVRNYGYTF
clone size: many; V gene: TRBV3-1; D gene: NA; J gene: TRBJ2-2; CDR3 DNA: TGTGCCAGCAACCCAACTAGTGCGGGGGGGGAGCTGTTTTTT; CDR3 protein: CASNPTSAGGELFF
clone size: many; V gene: TRBV27; D gene: NA; J gene: TRBJ2-7; CDR3 DNA: TGTGCCAGCAGACTCGGGAGCGAGCAGTACTTC; CDR3 protein: CASRLGSEQYF
clone size: many; V gene: TRBV6-1; D gene: NA; J gene: TRBJ1-4; CDR3 DNA: TGTGCCAGCAGCACAGGGTTTAATGAAAAACTGTTTTTT; CDR3 protein: CASSTGFNEKLFF
clone size: many; V gene: TRBV7-6; D gene: TRBD2; J gene: TRBJ2-4; CDR3 DNA: TGTGCCAGCAGCGCCCGGGCCGGGACTAGCGGGAGATACATTCAGTACTTC; CDR3 protein: CASSARAGTSGRYIQYF
clone size: NA; V gene: TRBV5-1; D gene: NA; J gene: TRBJ2-2; CDR3 DNA: TGCGCCGGCAGCTTGGGACAAAACACCGGGGAGCTGTTTTTT; CDR3 protein: CAGSLGQNTGELFF
clone size: NA; V gene: TRBV5-5; D gene: TRBD1; J gene: TRBJ2-1; CDR3 DNA: TGTGCCAGCACCCGGGACAGGGGCACCTACAATGAGCAGTTCTTC; CDR3 protein: CASTRDRGTYNEQFF
clone size: NA; V gene: TRBV11-3; D gene: NA; J gene: TRBJ1-1; CDR3 DNA: TGTGCCAGCAGCTTAGATGGAAGGGGGGGGGACACTGAAGCTTTCTTT; CDR3 protein: CASSLDGRGGDTEAFF
clone size: many; V gene: TRBV11-2; D gene: NA; J gene: TRBJ2-7; CDR3 DNA: TGTGCCAGCAGCTTAGGATACGGGGTGCCCTACGAGCAGTACTTC; CDR3 protein: CASSLGYGVPYEQYF
clone size: many; V gene: TRBV7-8; D gene: TRBD1; J gene: TRBJ2-5; CDR3 DNA: TGTGCCAGCACCGTGGACAGGGGGGCCCAGTACTTC; CDR3 protein: CASTVDRGAQYF
clone size: NA; V gene: TRBV9; D gene: TRBD2; J gene: TRBJ2-4; CDR3 DNA: TGTGCCAGCAGCGTAGAGATAGCGGGGGGGCAAAACTTC; CDR3 protein: CASSVEIAGGQNF
clone size: many; V gene: TRBV20-1; D gene: NA; J gene: TRBJ2-5; CDR3 DNA: TGCAGTGCTAGGGAGGGCCTGAAGACCCAGTACTTC; CDR3 protein: CSAREGLKTQYF
clone size: few; V gene: TRBV29-1; D gene: TRBD1; J gene: TRBJ2-1; CDR3 DNA: TGCAGCGGAAGGGACAGACACAATGAGCAGTTCTTC; CDR3 protein: CSGRDRHNEQFF
clone size: many; V gene: TRBV7-9; D gene: TRBD1; J gene: TRBJ2-5; CDR3 DNA: TGTGCCAGCAGCAATCCTGGACAGGGGGCTAAGACCCAGTACTTC; CDR3 protein: CASSNPGQGAKTQYF
clone size: many; V gene: TRBV27; D gene: TRBD1; J gene: TRBJ2-2; CDR3 DNA: TGTGCCAGCAGTGTCGGGACAGGGGGGGAGCTGTTTTTT; CDR3 protein: CASSVGTGGELFF
clone size: many; V gene: TRBV11-2; D gene: NA; J gene: TRBJ2-2; CDR3 DNA: TGTGCCAGCAGCTTAGAAGGGCCGACCTTCGGGAAGCTGTTTTTT; CDR3 protein: CASSLEGPTFGKLFF
clone size: many; V gene: TRBV27; D gene: NA; J gene: TRBJ1-3; CDR3 DNA: TGTGCCAGCAGTTTATTCTATGGACCGCGGAACTCTGGAAACACCATATATTTT; CDR3 protein: CASSLFYGPRNSGNTIYF
clone size: few; V gene: TRBV25-1; D gene: NA; J gene: TRBJ1-2; CDR3 DNA: TGTGCCAGCAGTAATGCAGGGTTACATGGCTACACCTTC; CDR3 protein: CASSNAGLHGYTF
clone size: NA; V gene: TRBV7-9; D gene: NA; J gene: TRBJ1-1; CDR3 DNA: TGTGCCAGCAGCCCCTCAGGCCTGAACACTGAAGCTTTCTTT; CDR3 protein: CASSPSGLNTEAFF
clone size: many; V gene: TRBV6-1; D gene: TRBD2; J gene: TRBJ2-7; CDR3 DNA: TGTGCCAGCAGTGCCTGGACTAGGGATGAGCAGTACTTC; CDR3 protein: CASSAWTRDEQYF
clone size: NA; V gene: TRBV6-1; D gene: TRBD1; J gene: TRBJ2-3; CDR3 DNA: TGTGCCAGCAGAACCACGGACAGGGGGCCGGCAGATACGCAGTATTTT; CDR3 protein: CASRTTDRGPADTQYF
clone size: many; V gene: TRBV19; D gene: NA; J gene: TRBJ2-2; CDR3 DNA: TGTGCCAGTAGACCGGACTATTACACCGGGGAGCTGTTTTTT; CDR3 protein: CASRPDYYTGELFF
clone size: many; V gene: TRBV11-1; D gene: TRBD1; J gene: TRBJ2-2; CDR3 DNA: TGTGCCAGCAGACTGGACAGGGCTACCGGGGAGCTGTTTTTT; CDR3 protein: CASRLDRATGELFF
clone size: NA; V gene: TRBV11-2; D gene: NA; J gene: TRBJ2-5; CDR3 DNA: TGTGCCAGCAGCTCCCGGCTCTCATCCGACGCCCAGTACTTC; CDR3 protein: CASSSRLSSDAQYF
clone size: many; V gene: TRBV15; D gene: TRBD1; J gene: TRBJ2-5; CDR3 DNA: TGTGCCACCAGCAGGGCCCGGGACAGGGTAGAGACCCAGTACTTC; CDR3 protein: CATSRARDRVETQYF
clone size: many; V gene: TRBV3-1; D gene: TRBD1; J gene: TRBJ1-2; CDR3 DNA: TGTGCCAGCAGCAAACCGGGACAGGCTACTAACTATGGCTACACCTTC; CDR3 protein: CASSKPGQATNYGYTF